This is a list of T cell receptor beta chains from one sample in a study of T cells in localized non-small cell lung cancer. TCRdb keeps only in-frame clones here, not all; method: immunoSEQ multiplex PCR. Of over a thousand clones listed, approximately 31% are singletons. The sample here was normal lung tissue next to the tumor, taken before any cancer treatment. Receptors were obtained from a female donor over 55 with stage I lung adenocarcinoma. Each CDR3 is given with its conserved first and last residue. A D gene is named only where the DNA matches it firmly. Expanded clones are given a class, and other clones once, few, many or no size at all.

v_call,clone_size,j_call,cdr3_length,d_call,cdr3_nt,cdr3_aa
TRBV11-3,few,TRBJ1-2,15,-,TGTGCCAGCAGCTTAGGACGGAGAGCTAACTATGGCTACACCTTC,CASSLGRRANYGYTF
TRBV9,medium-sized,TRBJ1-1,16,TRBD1,TGTGCCAGCAGTGGGGACAGGGGGTTTAGGAACACTGAAGCTTTCTTT,CASSGDRGFRNTEAFF
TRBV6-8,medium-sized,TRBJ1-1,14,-,TGTGCCAGCAGCGCGGGGGACGAGGGCACTGAAGCTTTCTTT,CASSAGDEGTEAFF
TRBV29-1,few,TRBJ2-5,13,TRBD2,TGCAGCGTGCAGACTAGCGGGGAAGAGACCCAGTACTTC,CSVQTSGEETQYF
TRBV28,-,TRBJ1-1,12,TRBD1,TGTGCCAGCAGGCGAGGGGACAGTGCAGCTTTCTTT,CASRRGDSAAFF
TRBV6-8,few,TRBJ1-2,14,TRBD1,TGTGCCAGCAGGCGGAGGGGGCTGGTCTATGGCTACACCTTC,CASRRRGLVYGYTF
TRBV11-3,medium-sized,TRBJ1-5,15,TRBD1,TGTGCCGGCAGCCCGGACAGGGGGAGTAGTCAGCCCCAGCATTTT,CAGSPDRGSSQPQHF
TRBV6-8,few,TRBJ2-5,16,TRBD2,TGTGCCAGCAGCGCGAGACTCGGGACTAGCCGGGAGACCCAGTACTTC,CASSARLGTSRETQYF
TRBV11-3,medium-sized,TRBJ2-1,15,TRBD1,TGTGCCAGCAGCCCGTTTGGGGGACAGGTGGGGGAGCAGTTCTTC,CASSPFGGQVGEQFF
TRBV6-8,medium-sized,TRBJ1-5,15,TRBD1,TGTGCCAGCAGCGGACAGGGATATAGCAATCAGCCCCAGCATTTT,CASSGQGYSNQPQHF